The clone carrying this T cell receptor beta chain was observed a single time. Trimming stripped 1 base from V and 5 bases from J, with 14 bases between. The germline gives CDR1 MGHRA, CDR2 YSYEKL. CDR3 length: 15 amino acids. The authors reverse transcribed about 0.5 to 1 ug RNA with random hexamers. Amplification of the TCR beta CDR3 was carried out by immunoSEQ multiplex PCR, which spanned a total of 54 Vbeta and 13 Jbeta segments. TCRdb reanalysed the immunoSEQ multiplex PCR reads using MiXCR and keeps one entry per CDR3 protein. The table records 69,000 or so distinct CDR3 sequences, roughly 94% of them present only once. Those who served as multiple sclerosis controls were treatment-naive patients with stable or active relapsing-remitting disease. The data derive from a study of CD8 T cells in Susac syndrome.

The clonotype was recovered from a human donor with multiple sclerosis. The rearrangement joins TRBV4-1 to TRBJ2-5; D remains unclear. The sample consisted of CD8+ T cells from PBMCs. In DNA form, the CDR3 reads TGCGCCAGCAGCCAAGGACTCAAAGACGGGGAGACCCAGTACTTC. Its protein product is CASSQGLKDGETQYF.